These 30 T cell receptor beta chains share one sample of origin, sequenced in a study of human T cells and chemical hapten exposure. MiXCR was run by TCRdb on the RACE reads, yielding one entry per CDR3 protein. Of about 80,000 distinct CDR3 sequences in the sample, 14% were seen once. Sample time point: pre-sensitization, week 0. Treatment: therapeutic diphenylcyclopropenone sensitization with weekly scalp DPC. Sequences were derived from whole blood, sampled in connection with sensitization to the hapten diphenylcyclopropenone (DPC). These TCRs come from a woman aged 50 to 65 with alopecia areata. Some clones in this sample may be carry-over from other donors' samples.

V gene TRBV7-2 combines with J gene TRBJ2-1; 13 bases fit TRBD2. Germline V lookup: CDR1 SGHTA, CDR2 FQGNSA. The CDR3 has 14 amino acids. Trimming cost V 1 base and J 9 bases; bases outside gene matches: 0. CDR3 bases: TGTGCCAGCAGCTTAGGACTAGCGGGAGGTGAGCAGTTCTTC. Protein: CASSLGLAGGEQFF.

The CDR3 region is CASSQGATEAFF. The CDR3 DNA is TGTGCCAGCTCTCAGGGCGCAACTGAAGCTTTCTTT. The chain uses TRBV18 and TRBJ1-1; tentative D call: TRBD1 (5 bases). The V gene lost 6 bases and the J gene lost 5 bases, with 10 bases spanning the gap. This CDR3 has 12 residues. Germline V gene lookup returns CDR1 KGHSH and CDR2 LQKENI.

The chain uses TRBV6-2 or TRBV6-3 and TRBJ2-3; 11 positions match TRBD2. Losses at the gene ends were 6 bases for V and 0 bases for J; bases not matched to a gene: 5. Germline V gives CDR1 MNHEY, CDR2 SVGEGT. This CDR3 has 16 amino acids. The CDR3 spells CASRGLAGVSTDTQYF. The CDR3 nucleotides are TGTGCCAGCAGAGGACTAGCGGGCGTTAGCACAGATACGCAGTATTTT.

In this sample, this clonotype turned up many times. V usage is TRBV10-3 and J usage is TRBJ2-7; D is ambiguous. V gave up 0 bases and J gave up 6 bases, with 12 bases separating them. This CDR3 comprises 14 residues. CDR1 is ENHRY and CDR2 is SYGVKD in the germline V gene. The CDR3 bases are TGTGCCATCAGTGAGTCACCACAGACGGGCGAGCAGTACTTC. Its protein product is CAISESPQTGEQYF.

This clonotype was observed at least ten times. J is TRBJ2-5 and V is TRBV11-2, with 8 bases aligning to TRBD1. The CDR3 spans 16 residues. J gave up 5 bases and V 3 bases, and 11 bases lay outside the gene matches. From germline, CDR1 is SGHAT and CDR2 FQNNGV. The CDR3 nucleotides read TGTGCCAGCAGCTTTCCGTTCAGGGGGCGCTTGGAGACCCAGTACTTC. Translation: CASSFPFRGRLETQYF.

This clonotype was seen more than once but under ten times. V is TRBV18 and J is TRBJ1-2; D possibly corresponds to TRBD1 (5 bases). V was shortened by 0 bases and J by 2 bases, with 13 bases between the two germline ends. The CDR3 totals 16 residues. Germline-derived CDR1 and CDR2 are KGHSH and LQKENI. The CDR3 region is CASSPPRGASNYGYTF. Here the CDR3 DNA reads TGTGCCAGCTCACCACCGAGGGGAGCTTCCAACTATGGCTACACCTTC.

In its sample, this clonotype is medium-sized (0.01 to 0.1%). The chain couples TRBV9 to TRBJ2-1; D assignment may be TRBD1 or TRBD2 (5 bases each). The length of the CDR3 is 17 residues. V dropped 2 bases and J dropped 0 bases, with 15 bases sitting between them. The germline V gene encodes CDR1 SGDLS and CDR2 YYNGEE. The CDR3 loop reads CASSVGTHPSSYNEQFF. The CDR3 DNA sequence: TGTGCCAGCAGCGTCGGGACCCACCCAAGCTCCTACAATGAGCAGTTCTTC.

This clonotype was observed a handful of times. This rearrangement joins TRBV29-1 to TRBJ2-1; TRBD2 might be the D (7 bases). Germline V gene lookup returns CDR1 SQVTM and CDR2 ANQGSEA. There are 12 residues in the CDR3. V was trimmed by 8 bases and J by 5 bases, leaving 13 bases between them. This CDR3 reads CSSRGAHNEQFF. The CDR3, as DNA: TGCAGCTCTCGGGGGGCCCACAATGAGCAGTTCTTC.

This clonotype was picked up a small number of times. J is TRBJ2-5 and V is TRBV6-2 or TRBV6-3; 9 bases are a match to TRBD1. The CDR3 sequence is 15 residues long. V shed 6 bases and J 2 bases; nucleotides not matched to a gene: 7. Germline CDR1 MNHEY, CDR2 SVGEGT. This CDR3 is CASRPPGQGQETQYF. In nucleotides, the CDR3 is TGTGCCAGCAGACCCCCGGGACAGGGTCAAGAGACCCAGTACTTC.

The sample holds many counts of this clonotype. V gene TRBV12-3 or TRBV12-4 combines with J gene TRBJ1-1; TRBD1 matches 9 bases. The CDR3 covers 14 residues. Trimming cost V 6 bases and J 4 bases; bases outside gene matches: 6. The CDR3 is CASRHRGQITEAFF. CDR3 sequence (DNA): TGTGCCAGCAGACACAGGGGGCAGATCACTGAAGCTTTCTTT.

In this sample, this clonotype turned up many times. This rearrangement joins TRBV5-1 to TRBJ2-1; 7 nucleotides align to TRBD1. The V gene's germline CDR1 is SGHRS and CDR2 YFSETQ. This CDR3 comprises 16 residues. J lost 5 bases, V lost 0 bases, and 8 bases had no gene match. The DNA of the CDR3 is TGCGCCAGCAGCTTGGAGGGGGCCACCTTTAACAATGAGCAGTTCTTC. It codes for CASSLEGATFNNEQFF.

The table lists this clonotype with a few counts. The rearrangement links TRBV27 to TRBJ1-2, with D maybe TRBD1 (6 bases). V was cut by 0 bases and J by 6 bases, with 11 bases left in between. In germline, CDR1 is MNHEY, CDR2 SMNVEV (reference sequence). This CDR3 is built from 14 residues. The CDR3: CASSLSPGVNGYTF. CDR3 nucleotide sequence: TGTGCCAGCAGTTTATCACCAGGGGTAAATGGCTACACCTTC.

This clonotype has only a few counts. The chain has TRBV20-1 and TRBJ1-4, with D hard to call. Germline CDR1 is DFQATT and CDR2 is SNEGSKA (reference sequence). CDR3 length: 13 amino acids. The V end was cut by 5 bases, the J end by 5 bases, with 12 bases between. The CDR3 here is CSALQHSNEKLFF. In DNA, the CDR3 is TGCAGTGCTTTACAGCATTCCAATGAAAAACTGTTTTTT.

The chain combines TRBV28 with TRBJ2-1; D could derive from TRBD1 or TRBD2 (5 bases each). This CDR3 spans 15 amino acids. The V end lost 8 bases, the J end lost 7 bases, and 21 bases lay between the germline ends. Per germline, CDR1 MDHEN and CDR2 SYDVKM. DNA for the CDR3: TGTGCCAGCGTAAAAGCGGTCCCAGGGACGAATGAGCAGTTCTTC. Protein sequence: CASVKAVPGTNEQFF.

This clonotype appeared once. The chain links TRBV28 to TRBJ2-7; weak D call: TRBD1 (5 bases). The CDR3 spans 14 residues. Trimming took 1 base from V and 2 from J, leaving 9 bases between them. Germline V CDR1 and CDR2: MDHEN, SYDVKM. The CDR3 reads CASSLSRAPYEQYF. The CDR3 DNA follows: TGTGCCAGCAGTTTATCCAGGGCTCCCTACGAGCAGTACTTC. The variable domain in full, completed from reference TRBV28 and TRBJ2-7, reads DVKVTQSSRYLVKRTGEKVFLECVQDMDHENMFWYRQDPGLGLRLIYFSYDVKMKEKGDIPEGYSVSREKKERFSLILESASTNQTSMYLCASSLSRAPYEQYFGPGTRLTVT.

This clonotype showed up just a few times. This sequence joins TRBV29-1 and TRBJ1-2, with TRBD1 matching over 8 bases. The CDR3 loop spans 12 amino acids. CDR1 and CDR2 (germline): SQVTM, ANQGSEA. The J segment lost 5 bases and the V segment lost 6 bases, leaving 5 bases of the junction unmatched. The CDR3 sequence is CSVPTGGYGYTF. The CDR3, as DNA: TGCAGCGTCCCCACAGGGGGATATGGCTACACCTTC. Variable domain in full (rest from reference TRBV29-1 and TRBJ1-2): SAVISQKPSRDICQRGTSLTIQCQVDSQVTMMFWYRQQPGQSLTLIATANQGSEATYESGFVIDKFPISRPNLTFSTLTVSNMSPEDSSIYLCSVPTGGYGYTFGSGTRLTVV.

The CDR3 coding sequence is TGTGCCAGCGGTGAGGACAGGAATTCACCCCTCCACTTT. Translation: CASGEDRNSPLHF. J is TRBJ1-6 and V is TRBV6-5; 7 bases are shared with TRBD1. The junction had 5 bases not matched to a gene; V was cut back by 8 bases and J by 7 bases. This CDR3 contains 13 residues. Per germline, CDR1 MNHEY and CDR2 SVGAGI.

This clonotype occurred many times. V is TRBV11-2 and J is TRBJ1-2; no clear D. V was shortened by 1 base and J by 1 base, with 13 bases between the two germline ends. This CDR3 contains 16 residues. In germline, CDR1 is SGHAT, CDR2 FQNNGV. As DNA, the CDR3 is TGTGCCAGCAGCTTAGGGAGGAGTGAGTTTAACTATGGCTACACCTTC. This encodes CASSLGRSEFNYGYTF.

The DNA of the CDR3 is TGTGCCAGCAGCTTAGATAGGCGAACCCAGTACTTC. Translating gives CASSLDRRTQYF. The gene calls are TRBV11-2 and TRBJ2-5; D is unresolved. The CDR3 covers 12 residues. V was shortened by 0 bases and J by 8 bases, with 7 bases between the two germline ends. In germline, CDR1 is SGHAT, CDR2 FQNNGV.

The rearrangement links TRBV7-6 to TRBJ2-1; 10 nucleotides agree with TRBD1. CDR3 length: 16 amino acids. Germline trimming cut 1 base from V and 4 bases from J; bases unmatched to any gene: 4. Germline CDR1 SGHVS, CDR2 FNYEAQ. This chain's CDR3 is CASSLDGTGEYNEQFF. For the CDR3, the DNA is TGTGCCAGCAGCTTAGATGGGACAGGGGAGTACAATGAGCAGTTCTTC.

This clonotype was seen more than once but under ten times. The CDR3 bases are TGCAGTGCTAGAGATCCCCTGGTGGGGGAGGGCACTGAAGCTTTCTTT. It specifies CSARDPLVGEGTEAFF. This chain links TRBV20-1 with TRBJ1-1; D possibly corresponds to TRBD1 (5 bases). V dropped 0 bases and J dropped 4 bases, with 18 bases sitting between them. The germline V gene has CDR1 DFQATT and CDR2 SNEGSKA (reference sequence). This CDR3 is 16 amino acids long.

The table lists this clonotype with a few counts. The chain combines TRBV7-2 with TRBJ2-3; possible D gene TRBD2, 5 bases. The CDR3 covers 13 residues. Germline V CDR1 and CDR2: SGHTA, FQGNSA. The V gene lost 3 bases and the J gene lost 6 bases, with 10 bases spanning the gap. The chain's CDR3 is CASSFASSDTQYF. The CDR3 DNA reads TGTGCCAGCAGCTTCGCTAGCAGCGATACGCAGTATTTT.

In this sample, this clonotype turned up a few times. The CDR3 nucleotides are TGTGCCAGCAGCTTACACGCAGAGAACACCGGGGAGCTGTTTTTT. Its protein product is CASSLHAENTGELFF. The gene calls are TRBV11-2 and TRBJ2-2; D ambiguous. Trimming took off 2 bases at V and 1 base at J, with 8 bases between the two ends. The V gene's germline CDR1 is SGHAT and CDR2 FQNNGV. This CDR3 is 15 amino acids long.

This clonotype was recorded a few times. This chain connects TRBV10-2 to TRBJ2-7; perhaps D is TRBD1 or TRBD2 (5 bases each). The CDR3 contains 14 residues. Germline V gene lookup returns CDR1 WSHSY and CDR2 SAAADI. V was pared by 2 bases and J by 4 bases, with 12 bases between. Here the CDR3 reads CASSEEGIRYEQYF. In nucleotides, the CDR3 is TGCGCCAGCAGTGAGGAGGGGATCAGATACGAGCAGTACTTC.

In DNA, the CDR3 is TGCAGTGCTGGCGGGACAGGCATCGACGAGCAGTACTTC. This translates into CSAGGTGIDEQYF. The J gene is TRBJ2-7, the V gene TRBV20-1, with 8 bases that match TRBD1. Trimming cost V 5 bases and J 5 bases; bases outside gene matches: 8. The CDR3 is made up of 13 amino acids. CDR1 and CDR2 from the germline V gene are DFQATT and SNEGSKA (reference sequence).

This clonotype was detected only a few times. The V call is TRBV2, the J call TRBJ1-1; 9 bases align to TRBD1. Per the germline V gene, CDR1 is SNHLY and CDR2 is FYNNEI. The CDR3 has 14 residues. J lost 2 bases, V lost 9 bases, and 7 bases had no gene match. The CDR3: CARRAGQGNTEAFF. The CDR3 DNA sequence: TGTGCCAGAAGGGCGGGACAGGGAAACACTGAAGCTTTCTTT.

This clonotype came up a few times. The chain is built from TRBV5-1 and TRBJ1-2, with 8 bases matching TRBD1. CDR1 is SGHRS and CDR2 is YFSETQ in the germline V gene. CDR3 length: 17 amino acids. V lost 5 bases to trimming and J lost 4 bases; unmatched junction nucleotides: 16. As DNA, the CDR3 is TGCGCCAGCAGACCGGGGACAGGCGCAGCCTTGGCCTATGGCTACACCTTC. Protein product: CASRPGTGAALAYGYTF.

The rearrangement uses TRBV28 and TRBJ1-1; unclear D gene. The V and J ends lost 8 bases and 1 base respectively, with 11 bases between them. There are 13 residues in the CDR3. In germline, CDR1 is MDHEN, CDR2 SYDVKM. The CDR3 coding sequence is TGTGCCAGCGGTCCCATGCGGAACACTGAAGCTTTCTTT. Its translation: CASGPMRNTEAFF.

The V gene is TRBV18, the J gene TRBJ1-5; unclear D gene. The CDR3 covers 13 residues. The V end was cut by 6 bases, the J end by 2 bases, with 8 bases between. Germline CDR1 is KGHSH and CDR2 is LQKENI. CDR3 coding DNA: TGTGCCAGCTCGATGGCCGGCAATCAGCCCCAGCATTTT. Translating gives CASSMAGNQPQHF.

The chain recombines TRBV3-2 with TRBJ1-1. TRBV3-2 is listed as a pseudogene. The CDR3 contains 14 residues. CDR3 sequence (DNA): TGTGCCAGCAGCCAGGGCCAGCGGAACACTGAAGCTTTCTTT. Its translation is CASSQGQRNTEAFF.